Below, one TCR beta chain is given with its context. This clonotype appeared a few times. Its antigen is still unknown. One junction end disagrees with the germline gene, perhaps due to a read error. This specimen comes from a study of T-cell memory formation after mild COVID-19 (dated by TCRdb to the early 2020s). With regard to the full study: TCR sequence clusters from the two donors were largely donor specific. In two donors, T-cell clones that expanded and contracted after mild COVID-19 were tracked by sequencing TCRalpha and TCRbeta repertoires over time. Two young, previously healthy adult volunteers, one female and one male, were included in the cohort. The paper as a whole reports these results and caveats: Some responding clones were detected in pre-infection memory, which suggested that pre-existing cross-reactive memory T cells had joined the SARS-CoV-2 response. Clones contracting from day 15 to 85 had balanced CD4/CD8 phenotypes, while a second wave expanding from day 15 to 37 was biased towards CD4+. Contracting CD4+ clones turned up mainly in the CM and EM memory subsets, whereas EMRA was where CD8+ clones were enriched. SARS-CoV-2 specificity was not confirmed for the second-wave clones peaking on day 37. Only a couple of mild cases were covered in the study, and larger cohorts including severe cases with pre-infection samples were considered necessary.

The CDR1 and CDR2 encoded by the germline V gene are SGHTA and FQGNSA. The CDR3 sequence holds 15 residues, the cysteine and phenylalanine included. This entry keeps only the CDR3 DNA: 45 bases, framed from base 1. Instrument on record: Illumina NovaSeq 6000. Using 5'RACE with constant-segment primers, TCRalpha and TCRbeta cDNA libraries were constructed, with sample barcodes and unique molecular identifiers added in the process. Trizol reagent was used to extract RNA from every sample. The libraries were amplified in two PCR steps, and the second step added a second sample barcode and Illumina TruSeq adapters. Sequencing of the libraries was done on an Illumina NovaSeq, producing 2 x 150 bp paired-end reads. As for the original processing: With migec v1.2.7, reads were demultiplexed and then collapsed into UMI-guided consensus sequences. Using mixcr v2.1.11, UMI consensuses were aligned to TRA and TRB V and J templates and then assembled into clonotypes. A clonotype was counted as expanded or contracted only when both edgeR and NoisET called the clonotype significant, with the noise models trained on biological replicates. edgeR calls used a false discovery rate-adjusted p below 0.01 and a log2 fold-change threshold of 1. PCA with hierarchical clustering of max-normalized trajectories of the 1000 most abundant clonotypes was used as exploratory dynamics analysis. The CD4 or CD8 phenotype of responding clones was assigned using the separately sequenced CD4+ and CD8+ repertoires. The public reads were reprocessed in TCRdb via fastp at Q25 and MiXCR, keeping in-frame beta chains. All rows with the same CDR3 protein become a single entry with the most common DNA and genes. None of the V and J calls come from the authors' own analysis; TCRdb made them. The sample table contains approximately 560,000 distinct CDR3 sequences; only one count was recorded for approximately 15% of them. Roughly 7.8% of the sample is in the top ten clones.

Ficoll-Paque density gradient centrifugation was used to isolate PBMCs. The specimen was PBMCs or a T cell subset sorted from them (not recorded which). The rearrangement combines TRBV7-2 with TRBJ2-1; the D gene assignment is perhaps TRBD1 or TRBD2, with each matching 6 bases. The TCR sequence derives from an adult woman who had mild COVID-19 (a few samples of this study predate the infection). The sample titles of this study are shuffled in the database, so cell type and time point are left out; the donor was told from shared clones. CDR3 protein: CASSPGPNGGNAQFF. The DNA sequence is given as TGTGCCAGCAGCCCGGGACCAAACGGGGGCAATGCGCAGTTCTTC.